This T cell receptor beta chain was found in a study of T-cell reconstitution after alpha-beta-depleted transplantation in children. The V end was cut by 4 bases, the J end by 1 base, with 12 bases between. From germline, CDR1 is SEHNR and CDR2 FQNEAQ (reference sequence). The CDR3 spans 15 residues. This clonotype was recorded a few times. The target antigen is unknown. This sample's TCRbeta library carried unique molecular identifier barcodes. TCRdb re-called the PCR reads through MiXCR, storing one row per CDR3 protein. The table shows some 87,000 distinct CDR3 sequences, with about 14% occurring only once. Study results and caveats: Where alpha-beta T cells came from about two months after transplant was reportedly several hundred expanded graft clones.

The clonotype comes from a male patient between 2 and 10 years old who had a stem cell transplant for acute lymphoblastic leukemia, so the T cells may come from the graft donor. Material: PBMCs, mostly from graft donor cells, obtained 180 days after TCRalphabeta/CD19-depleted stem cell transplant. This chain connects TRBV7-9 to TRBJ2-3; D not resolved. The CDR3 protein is CASSSSLWGTDTQYF. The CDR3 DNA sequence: TGTGCCAGCAGCTCTTCTTTATGGGGCACAGATACGCAGTATTTT.